This TCR beta chain was sequenced during a study of blood T cell repertoires in COVID-19 (dated by TCRdb to about 2020). For the wider study: Collaborator samples came from the United States, Italy and Spain and covered acute and convalescent phases of COVID-19. The material from the prospective study consisted of cDNA or gDNA derived from T cells, B-cell-depleted T cells, or PBMCs. The dataset comprised deeply sampled blood TCRbeta repertoires from subjects exposed to, actively infected with, or recovered from COVID-19. A freely available public database, intended as a resource for researchers studying the immune response to SARS-CoV-2, is where the repertoires were released. Samples were obtained from the ongoing ImmuneRACE study (first 160 participants) and from 1,254 subjects provided by 6 global collaborators. A de-identified subject ID, COVID-19 status, age in years and sex were almost always included in the sample metadata. Where available, HLA class I and class II types were taken from metadata supplied by the sample provider and were not determined by assay-based typing. What the work shows at the level of the full study, not this receptor alone: The amount of clinical and demographic metadata varied by source and participant and was provided uncurated.

Participants in the prospective study were aged roughly 18 to 95 years, lived in over 20 United States geographic areas, and enrolled through a virtual design. In the prospective study, participants were assigned to cohorts based on the clinical history participants reported in a screening survey and a study questionnaire. ImmuneRACE Cohort 3 recovered participants were defined by two consecutive negative NP/OP PCR tests, healthcare professional clearance, or symptom resolution. In the prospective study, mobile phlebotomists collected whole blood, serum and a nasopharyngeal or oropharyngeal swab from each participant. Over a 2-month period, participants in the prospective study had the option of providing additional blood draws and questionnaires. Before DNA extraction, blood samples from the prospective study were shipped at room temperature or frozen. This clone was seen once. Its specific antigen is unknown. No clone much larger than this one lies a single base away; base qualities are absent.

V is cut back by 5 bases and J by 0 bases, with 12 bases in the junction unmatched. The cysteine opens and the phenylalanine closes a CDR3 of 18 amino acids. Just the 54-base CDR3 DNA is kept, in frame starting at base 1. Looking up the germline V gene (reference sequence) yields CDR1 SEHNR and CDR2 FQNEAQ. The immunoSEQ Assay, a bias-controlled multiplex PCR, was used to amplify TCRbeta CDR3 regions from genomic DNA. Processing in the source paper ran as follows. Nucleated cell counts per sample were estimated from amplification of reference gene primers within the assay. Sequence reads were collapsed and filtered to measure the absolute abundance of every unique TCRbeta CDR3 rearrangement. For each sample, productive Simpson clonality was calculated by taking the square root of Simpson's diversity index across productive rearrangements. The clones in this table, taken by TCRdb from immuneACCESS, are in-frame only. Not every clone is retained; where verified, under half of the shortfall comes from an unresolved V gene, and the cause of the rest is unknown. Clonal size and the V and J genes are those of that table, whereas D and trimming came from the DNA. For this sample the table gives approximately 210,000 clones, of which about 80% were detected only once. The ten largest clones capture 14% to 15% of the sample.

This clonotype was sampled from a man in his forties who had recovered from COVID-19. The sample comprised PBMCs or T cells enriched from blood (not recorded which). The chain uses TRBV7-9 and TRBJ1-4; 7 middle bases align to TRBD1. This receptor carries the CDR3 CASSAYRGLSATNEKLFF. The nucleotide sequence is TGTGCCAGCAGCGCATACAGGGGTCTCTCCGCAACTAATGAAAAACTGTTTTTT.